A selection of T cell receptor beta chains follows, all from one sample in a study of blood T cells in healthy people across ages. TCRdb used MiXCR to reprocess the 5' RACE reads, holding one entry per CDR3 protein. Among about 1.1 million distinct CDR3 sequences listed, more than 30% were seen once. Sample: blood. The source is a man aged 18 to 29 in good health. Both conserved end residues are part of each CDR3. The D gene is left open where the match is weak. Expanded clones get a size class; other rows say once, few or many, or leave the size out.

>TRBJ2-6|NA|TRBV12-3/TRBV12-4|NA
CATSLTSSGANVLTF
TGTGCCACTTCGCTCACCAGCTCTGGGGCCAACGTCCTGACTTTC
>TRBJ2-3|NA|TRBV20-1|NA
CSASHKRAYTDTQYF
TGCAGTGCTAGTCATAAGCGGGCCTACACAGATACGCAGTATTTT
>TRBJ1-1|few|TRBV4-3|NA
CASSPIHPRDTEAFF
TGCGCCAGCAGCCCAATACACCCGAGGGACACTGAAGCTTTCTTT
>TRBJ2-3|NA|TRBV5-1|NA
CASSLDPVSDTQYF
TGCGCCAGCAGCTTGGACCCAGTGTCAGATACGCAGTATTTT
>TRBJ2-7|few|TRBV13|NA
CASSPLRTYEQYF
TGTGCCAGCAGCCCCCTCAGGACCTACGAGCAGTACTTC
>TRBJ2-1|NA|TRBV10-3|NA
CAISGGWGDGDEQFF
TGTGCCATCAGTGGGGGCTGGGGGGACGGGGATGAGCAGTTCTTC
>TRBJ2-7|few|TRBV7-2|NA
CASSLERRSYNEQYF
TGTGCCAGCAGCTTAGAGCGGCGCTCCTACAATGAGCAGTACTTC
>TRBJ2-1|few|TRBV7-2|TRBD1
CASSQTGNSYNEQFF
TGTGCCAGCAGTCAGACAGGGAACTCCTACAATGAGCAGTTCTTC
>TRBJ2-3|NA|TRBV5-1|TRBD2
CASSREASGLTDTQYF
TGCGCCAGCAGCCGGGAAGCTAGCGGTCTGACAGATACGCAGTATTTT
>TRBJ1-2|NA|TRBV7-2|NA
CASSVTGQINYGYTF
TGTGCCAGCAGCGTTACAGGGCAGATTAACTATGGCTACACCTTC